This T cell receptor beta chain appears in the sequencing data of a study of blood T cell repertoires in COVID-19. In the study overall: The United States, Italy and Spain were the sources of the acute and convalescent COVID-19 samples.

Germline CDR1 and CDR2: LGHNA and YSLEER. Deletions cut 0 bases from V and 3 bases from J, with 15 bases between. The CDR3 covers 16 residues. Source study methods: Amplification from reference gene primers served as the basis for estimated nucleated cell counts. The protocol was immunoSEQ multiplex PCR, while the TCRdb copy is restricted to in-frame clones and leaves out a portion. V and J calls and clone size follow that table, whereas D and trimming were derived from the DNA. The sample has some 190,000 clones, about 85% seen once; the top ten hold approximately 7%. Those enrolled in Seattle joined during active infection and were followed longitudinally afterward.

This TCR derives from a man older than 75 with COVID-19, enrolled during active disease. J is TRBJ2-7 and V is TRBV4-3, with D possibly being TRBD2 (5 bases). The sequenced sample was peripheral blood. CDR3 in amino acids: CASSQDPRGVNYEQYF. The DNA of the CDR3 is TGCGCCAGCAGCCAAGATCCTCGGGGAGTTAACTACGAGCAGTACTTC.